This T cell receptor (beta chain) was recorded in a study of T cells after yellow fever vaccination. The V end lost 9 bases, the J end lost 5 bases, and 10 bases lay between the germline ends. Germline CDR1 reads SGHVS; CDR2 reads FQNEAQ. The CDR3 totals 12 residues. General observations from the study: A small share of clonotypes appeared in both CD4 and CD8 compartments. It was the secondary response that reached its peak faster, day 5 versus 15, but it was weaker. Boosting was followed by the reappearance of most primary-vaccination clones (96% CD4, about 88% CD8). From the bulk population, abundant clonotypes could contaminate and appear within FACS-sorted repertoires.

Using its own MiXCR run on the 5' RACE reads, TCRdb lists one record per CDR3 protein. The data hold almost 600,000 distinct CDR3 sequences, with 13% observed a single time. Note on this clonotype: What it recognizes is unknown.

This chain links TRBV7-8 with TRBJ2-2; D is perhaps TRBD1 (8 bases). The sequenced sample was PBMCs, obtained on the day of the yellow fever booster vaccination. This sequence originates from a man aged 25-40 years who received the YFV17D yellow fever vaccine. The CDR3 bases are TGTGCCAGACAGGGGGGGACCGGGGAGCTGTTTTTT. Amino acid sequence: CARQGGTGELFF.